Reported below is one T cell receptor (beta chain). This sample was included in a study of blood T cell repertoires in COVID-19. Authors' analysis steps: Reference gene primer amplification yielded estimated nucleated cell counts. Method: immunoSEQ multiplex PCR; TCRdb's copy keeps in-frame clones and lacks some. The V and J calls and clone size come from that table; D and trimming were worked out from the DNA. The sample holds some 270,000 clones, approximately 86% seen once. The CDR3 has 19 amino acids. The germline gives CDR1 LNHDA, CDR2 SQIVND (reference sequence). V lost 5 bases and J lost 1; bases outside the gene matches: 19.

The V call is TRBV19, the J call TRBJ1-2; 7 nucleotides align to TRBD1. The sequence was obtained from a man aged 35-49 years with active or convalescent COVID-19. The specimen was peripheral blood. CDR3 in amino acids: CASSLGSGTADLFNYGYTF. The CDR3 region has the DNA TGTGCCAGTAGTTTAGGGTCGGGGACAGCCGACCTCTTTAACTATGGCTACACCTTC.